This record covers a single T cell receptor beta chain. Thyroid surgery was performed in patients who had received no treatment beforehand. The data belong to a study of metastatic and nonmetastatic thyroid tumors. Study overall: From malignant and benign thyroid patients, repertoires in blood and in tumor or nodule tissue were compared.

Using MiXCR, TCRdb reanalyzed the PCR reads. The table has around 15,000 clones, about 22% seen once. The CDR3 sequence is 14 residues long. Germline V gene sequence: CDR1 MNHNS, CDR2 SASEGT. V was clipped by 2 bases and J by 8 bases, with 15 bases between them. This chain joins TRBV6-1 and TRBJ1-2, with D possibly being TRBD1 (5 bases). The sequencing input was adjacent normal tissue. This clonotype was sampled from a female donor with papillary thyroid cancer or a benign thyroid nodule (not recorded which). Some clones in this sample may be carry-over from other donors' samples. CDR3 DNA sequence: TGTGCCAGCAGTGAAACAGGAGTCTCCAGCGGCTACACCTTC. It specifies CASSETGVSSGYTF.